This T cell receptor beta chain comes out of a study of sequential checkpoint blockade in melanoma. Study details: First-line arms were nivolumab then ipilimumab, or the reverse, randomized 1:1. Both treatment sequences were followed by maintenance nivolumab.

Treatment denoted: randomized to nivolumab then ipilimumab (arm A) or the reverse (arm B). Patients had received no earlier DNA-damaging chemotherapy. PBMC sorting kept live CD3+CD8+ cells without CD19 or CD56. Trimming took off 0 bases at V and 2 bases at J, with 13 bases between the two ends. The germline V gene encodes CDR1 SGDLS and CDR2 YYNGEE. The CDR3 totals 16 residues. Clones were read by immunoSEQ multiplex PCR, and TCRdb kept only the in-frame ones, dropping some. The table includes more than 7,500 clones, 60% to 80% detected once. The source was CD8+ T cells sorted from blood (inferred from file names), collected from a patient given nivolumab and ipilimumab in sequence. V gene TRBV9 combines with J gene TRBJ2-3; D is possibly TRBD2 (6 bases). This clonotype originated in a human donor with melanoma. The CDR3 is CASSVGAGTFTDTQYF. The CDR3 DNA reads TGTGCCAGCAGCGTAGGTGCGGGGACCTTCACAGATACGCAGTATTTT.